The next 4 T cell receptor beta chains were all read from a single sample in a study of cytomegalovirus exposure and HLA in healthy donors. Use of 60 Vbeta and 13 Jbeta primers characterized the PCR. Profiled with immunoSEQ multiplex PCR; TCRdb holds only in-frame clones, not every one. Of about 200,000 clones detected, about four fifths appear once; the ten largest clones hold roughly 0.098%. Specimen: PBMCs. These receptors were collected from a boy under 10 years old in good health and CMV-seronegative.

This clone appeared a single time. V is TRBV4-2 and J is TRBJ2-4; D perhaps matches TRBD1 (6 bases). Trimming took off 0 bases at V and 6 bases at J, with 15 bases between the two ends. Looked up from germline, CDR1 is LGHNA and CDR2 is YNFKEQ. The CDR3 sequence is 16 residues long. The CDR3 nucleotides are TGTGCCAGCAGCCAAGACGAACGACAGGCGGGAAACATTCAGTACTTC. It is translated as CASSQDERQAGNIQYF.

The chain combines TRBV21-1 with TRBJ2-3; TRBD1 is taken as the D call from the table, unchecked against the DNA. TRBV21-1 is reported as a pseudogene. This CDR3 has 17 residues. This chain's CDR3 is CASSKTLTPGFADTQYF. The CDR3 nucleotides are TGTGCCAGCAGCAAAACCTTGACTCCAGGGTTTGCAGATACGCAGTATTTT.

In DNA form, the CDR3 reads TGTGCCACCAGCGGACCGGCAGGGTATCACCAAGAGACCCAGTACTTC. It yields the protein CATSGPAGYHQETQYF. The chain recombines TRBV15 with TRBJ2-5; perhaps TRBD1 as D (5 bases). The length of the CDR3 is 16 residues. Germline CDR1 and CDR2: LNHNV and YYDKDF (reference sequence). V lost 5 bases, J lost 0 bases, and 16 bases lay in between. Filled out from reference TRBV15 and TRBJ2-5, the complete variable domain reads DAMVIQNPRYQVTQFGKPVTLSCSQTLNHNVMYWYQQKSSQAPKLLFHYYDKDFNNEADTPDNFQSRRPNTSFCFLDIRSPGLGDTAMYLCATSGPAGYHQETQYFGPGTRLLVL.

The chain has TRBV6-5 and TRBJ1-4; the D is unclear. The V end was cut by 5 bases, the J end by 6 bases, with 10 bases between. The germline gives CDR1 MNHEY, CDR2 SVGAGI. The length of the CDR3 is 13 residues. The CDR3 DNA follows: TGTGCCAGCAGTATCGGGAGCTATGAAAAACTGTTTTTT. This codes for CASSIGSYEKLFF.